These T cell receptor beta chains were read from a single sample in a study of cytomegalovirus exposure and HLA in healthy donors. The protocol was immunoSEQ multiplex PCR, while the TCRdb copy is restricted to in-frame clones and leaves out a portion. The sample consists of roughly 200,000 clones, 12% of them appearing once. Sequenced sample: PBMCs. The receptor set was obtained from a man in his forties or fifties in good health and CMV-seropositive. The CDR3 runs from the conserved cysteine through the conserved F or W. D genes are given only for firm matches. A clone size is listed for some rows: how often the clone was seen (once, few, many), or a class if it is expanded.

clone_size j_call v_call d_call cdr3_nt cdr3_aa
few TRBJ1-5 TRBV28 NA TGTGCCAGCACCCCCGGGGGTAGCAATCAGCCCCAGCATTTT CASTPGGSNQPQHF
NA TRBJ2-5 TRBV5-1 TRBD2 TGCGCCAGCAGCCTGGGATCAGCGGGAAAGGAGACCCAGTACTTC CASSLGSAGKETQYF
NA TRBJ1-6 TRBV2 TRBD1 TGTGCCAGCAGTGGACAGGGAAATTCACCCCTCCACTTT CASSGQGNSPLHF
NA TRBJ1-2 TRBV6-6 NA TGTGCCAGCAGTCCGGACGGGATTGGCGGTGGCTACACCTTC CASSPDGIGGGYTF
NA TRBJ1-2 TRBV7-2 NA TGTGCCAGCAGCCCGACGGGGAACTATGGCTACACCTTC CASSPTGNYGYTF
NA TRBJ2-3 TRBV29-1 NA TGCAGCGTTGTAAGAGACATGTTGGGCAATACGCAGTATTTT CSVVRDMLGNTQYF
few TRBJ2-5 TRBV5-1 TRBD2 TGCGCCAGCAGCAGGTCGAGCGGGGGGTCCCAAGAGACCCAGTACTTC CASSRSSGGSQETQYF
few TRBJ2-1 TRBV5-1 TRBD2 TGCGCCAGCAGCTCGACTAGCGGGGGGCTGAATGAGCAGTTCTTC CASSSTSGGLNEQFF
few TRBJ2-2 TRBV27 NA TGTGCCAGCAGAAGGTCCGGGATTAACACCGGGGAGCTGTTTTTT CASRRSGINTGELFF
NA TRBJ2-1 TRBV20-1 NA TGCAGTGCGAGACAGGTGAATGAGCAGTTCTTC CSARQVNEQFF
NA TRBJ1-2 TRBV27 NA TGTGCCAGCAGCCTCAGAGGACTCTCCTATGGCTACACCTTC CASSLRGLSYGYTF
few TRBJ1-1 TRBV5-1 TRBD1 TGCGCCAGCAGCTCACAGGGGGCGTTTAGATCGGCAACCATGAACACTGAAGCTTTCTTT CASSSQGAFRSATMNTEAFF
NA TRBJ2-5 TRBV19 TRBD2 TGTGCCAGTAGTACCGGACTAGCGGGGGGGCCGAAGACCCAGTACTTC CASSTGLAGGPKTQYF
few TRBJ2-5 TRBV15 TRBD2 TGTGCCACCAGCAGAGATCGGGGGGACGAAAGGAAGACCCAGTACTTC CATSRDRGDERKTQYF
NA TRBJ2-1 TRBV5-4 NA TGTGCCAGCAGCTCTCCTCCTAGCTCCTACAATGAGCAGTTCTTC CASSSPPSSYNEQFF
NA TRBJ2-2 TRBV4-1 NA TGCGCCAGCAGCCAAGATCCTAACGGGGCGAACACCGGGGAGCTGTTTTTT CASSQDPNGANTGELFF
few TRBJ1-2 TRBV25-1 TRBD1 TGTGCCAGCAGGAACAGGGGGTATGGCTACACCTTC CASRNRGYGYTF
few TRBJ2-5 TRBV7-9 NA TGTGCCAGCAGCTCCGGGGGGCGTCTAGAGACCCAGTACTTC CASSSGGRLETQYF
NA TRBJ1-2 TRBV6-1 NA TGTGCCAGCAGTGGGGACACCTCTAACTATGGCTACACCTTC CASSGDTSNYGYTF
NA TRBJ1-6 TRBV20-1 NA TGCAGCCCAGACAGTTATTCACCCCTCCACTTT CSPDSYSPLHF
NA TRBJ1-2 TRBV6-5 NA TGTGCCAGCAGTTCCCCGGCAGAGCGCGAGGGCTACACCTTC CASSSPAEREGYTF
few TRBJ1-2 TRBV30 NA TGTGCCTTGTTTGGAGCTAACTATGGCTACACCTTC CALFGANYGYTF
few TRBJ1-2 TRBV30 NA TGTGCCTGGAGTGTCTCCCACTATGGCTACACCTTC CAWSVSHYGYTF
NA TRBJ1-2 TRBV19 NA TGTGCCAGTAGTTTCAAGACTCAAAGCCCGACTTATGGCTACACCTTC CASSFKTQSPTYGYTF
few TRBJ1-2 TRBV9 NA TGTGCCAGCAGCGTCGGACAATCGGGTGGCTACACCTTC CASSVGQSGGYTF
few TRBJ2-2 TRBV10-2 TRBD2 TGCGCCAGCAGTGAGCCGGGAAGGGACTATACCACCCGGGCAGCCGGGGAGCTGTTTTTT CASSEPGRDYTTRAAGELFF